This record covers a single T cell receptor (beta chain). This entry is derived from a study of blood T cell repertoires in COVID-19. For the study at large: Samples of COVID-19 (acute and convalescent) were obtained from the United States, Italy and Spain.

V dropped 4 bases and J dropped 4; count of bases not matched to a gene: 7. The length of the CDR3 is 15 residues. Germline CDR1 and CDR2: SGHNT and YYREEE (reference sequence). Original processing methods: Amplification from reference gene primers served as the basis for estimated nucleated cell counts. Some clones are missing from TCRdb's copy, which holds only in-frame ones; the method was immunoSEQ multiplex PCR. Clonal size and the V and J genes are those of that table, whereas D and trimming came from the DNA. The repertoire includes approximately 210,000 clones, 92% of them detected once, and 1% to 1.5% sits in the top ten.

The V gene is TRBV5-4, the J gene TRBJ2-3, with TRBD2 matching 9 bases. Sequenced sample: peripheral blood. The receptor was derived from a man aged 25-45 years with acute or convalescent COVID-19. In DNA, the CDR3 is TGTGCCAGCAGCCTTAGCGGGGGCCGAGCAGATACGCAGTATTTT. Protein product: CASSLSGGRADTQYF.